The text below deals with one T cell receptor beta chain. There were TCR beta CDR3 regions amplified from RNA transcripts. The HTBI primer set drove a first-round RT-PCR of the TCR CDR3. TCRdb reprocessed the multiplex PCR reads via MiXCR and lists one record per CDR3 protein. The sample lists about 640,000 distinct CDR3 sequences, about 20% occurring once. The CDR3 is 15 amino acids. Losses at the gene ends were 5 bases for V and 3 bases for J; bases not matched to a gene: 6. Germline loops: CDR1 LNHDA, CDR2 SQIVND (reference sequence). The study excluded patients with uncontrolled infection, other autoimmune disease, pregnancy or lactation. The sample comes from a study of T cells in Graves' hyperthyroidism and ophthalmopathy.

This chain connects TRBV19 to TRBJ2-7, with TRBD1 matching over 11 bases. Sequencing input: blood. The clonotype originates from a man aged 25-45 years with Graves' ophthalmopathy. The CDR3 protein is CASSAGTGGDYEQYF. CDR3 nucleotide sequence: TGTGCCAGTAGTGCCGGGACAGGGGGAGACTACGAGCAGTACTTC. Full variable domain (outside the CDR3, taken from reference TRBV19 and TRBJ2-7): DGGITQSPKYLFRKEGQNVTLSCEQNLNHDAMYWYRQDPGQGLRLIYYSQIVNDFQKGDIAEGYSVSREKKESFPLTVTSAQKNPTAFYLCASSAGTGGDYEQYFGPGTRLTVT.